The 5 T cell receptor beta chains below were found in one sample sequenced in a study of Ad26.COV2.S vaccination and SARS-CoV-2 variants (dated by TCRdb to the early 2020s). Taken with the paper, the label for treatment or condition translates to: about 20 received Ad26.COV2.S at low or high dose, single or two shots; several received placebo; per-sample allocation not given. For vaccine and placebo recipients, repertoires were sequenced using samples collected on day 63 after the first injection. Library prep was done by the immunoSEQ multiplex PCR assay. This is the immuneACCESS table as TCRdb keeps it, with only in-frame sequences that have V and J called. A part of the clones is gone; compared with another copy, unresolved V genes explain less than half, and the rest is unexplained. The sample has some 250,000 clones on record, 70% to 90% of them singletons. The leading ten clones occupy 9.5% to 12% of the sample.

The sequences come from peripheral blood, collected in a trial of Ad26.COV2.S vaccine versus placebo. All receptors derive from a person between 18 and 65 years old who received the Ad26.COV2.S COVID-19 vaccine or a placebo.

On this clone itself: Other DNA sequences in this sample translate to the same CDR3. The chain links TRBV30 to TRBJ2-3, with 11 nucleotides matching TRBD2. This CDR3 contains 15 residues. The trim removed 0 bases at V and 3 bases at J, leaving 2 bases unmatched. Per germline, CDR1 GTSNPN and CDR2 SVGIG (reference sequence). The CDR3, as DNA: TGTGCCTGGAGTGTTCTAGCGGGAGGAACAGATACGCAGTATTTT. It yields the protein CAWSVLAGGTDTQYF.

The chain couples TRBV28 to TRBJ1-2; possibly TRBD1 for D (5 bases). Germline V gene data show CDR1 as MDHEN and CDR2 as SYDVKM. V was cut by 5 bases and J by 7 bases, with 11 bases left in between. CDR3 length equals 12 residues. This chain's CDR3 is CASSRGGAGYTF. CDR3 nucleotide sequence: TGTGCCAGCAGTAGGGGAGGTGCTGGCTACACCTTC.

This chain joins TRBV29-1 and TRBJ2-3; no reliable D call. From germline, CDR1 is SQVTM and CDR2 ANQGSEA. This CDR3 has 13 residues. Trimming pared 4 bases from V and 0 bases from J, leaving 8 bases between. CDR3 sequence (DNA): TGCAGCGTTGCTTTCGCCAGCACAGATACGCAGTATTTT. Residues: CSVAFASTDTQYF.

V gene TRBV11-2 combines with J gene TRBJ1-4; 8 nucleotides line up with TRBD1. The CDR3 totals 16 residues. Trimming at V came to 5 bases and at J to 4 bases, leaving 9 bases not matched to a gene. The germline gives CDR1 SGHAT, CDR2 FQNNGV. CDR3: CASSVGHRGVNEKLFF. The CDR3 DNA is TGTGCCAGCAGCGTGGGGCACAGGGGGGTTAATGAAAAACTGTTTTTT.

The chain links TRBV7-3 to TRBJ2-1; 7 bases align to TRBD2. V was clipped by 5 bases and J by 6 bases; unmatched bases: 10. This CDR3 contains 15 residues. The V gene's germline CDR1 is SGHTA and CDR2 FQGTGA. The CDR3: CASSPMGGEGNEQFF. The CDR3, as DNA: TGTGCCAGCAGCCCCATGGGGGGGGAGGGCAATGAGCAGTTCTTC.